The source of this T cell receptor beta chain is a study of immune evolution from preneoplasia to lung adenocarcinoma. Study observations and caveats: Normal lung had the highest top T cell clone frequencies. Later-stage lesions seemingly showed higher T cell density and diversity than normal lung.

Only in-frame clones appear in the TCRdb table, and some are missing; sequencing was by immunoSEQ multiplex PCR. The sample carries around 10,000 clones, under 80% recorded once. This clone showed up just once. The target antigen is unknown. The sample taken for sequencing was FFPE minimally invasive lung adenocarcinoma tissue. This receptor was obtained from a person aged 60-80 years with lung adenocarcinoma.

The chain's CDR3 is CASSPSGTVRGNTIYF. The CDR3 region has the DNA TGTGCCAGCTCACCTTCCGGGACAGTTCGGGGAAACACCATATATTTT. The V and J genes are TRBV18 and TRBJ1-3; 7 nucleotides align to TRBD1. Per the germline V gene, CDR1 is KGHSH and CDR2 is LQKENI. V shed 3 bases and J 4 bases; nucleotides not matched to a gene: 9. The CDR3 sequence is 16 residues long.